Listed below are T cell receptor beta chains from one sample, sequenced in a study of Graves' ophthalmopathy and Graves' hyperthyroidism. TCRdb re-called the multiplex PCR reads with MiXCR, one entry per CDR3 protein. The data show around 470,000 distinct CDR3 sequences, around 15% seen once. Sequenced material: blood. These receptors were collected from a woman aged 30 to 39 with Graves' ophthalmopathy. The CDR3 runs from the conserved cysteine through the conserved F or W. A D gene is named only where the DNA matches it firmly. Only some rows state a clone size, as once, few, many or a class for expanded clones.

abundance,d_gene,j_gene,v_gene,CDR3aa,CDR3nt
many,TRBD2,TRBJ2-7,TRBV20-1,CSAVLAGGRYEQYF,TGCAGTGCTGTTCTAGCGGGAGGGCGCTACGAGCAGTACTTC
.,.,TRBJ1-1,TRBV12-3/TRBV12-4,CASSQAGDTGAFF,TGTGCCAGCAGTCAGGCCGGGGACACTGGAGCTTTCTTT
many,.,TRBJ1-1,TRBV18,CASSSYRATEAFF,TGTGCCAGCTCTAGCTACAGGGCCACTGAAGCTTTCTTT
many,TRBD2,TRBJ2-7,TRBV20-1,CSARISGGWYEQYF,TGCAGTGCTAGGATTAGCGGGGGCTGGTACGAGCAGTACTTC
.,TRBD1,TRBJ2-6,TRBV12-3/TRBV12-4,CASRLGGTGANVLTF,TGTGCCAGCAGACTAGGGGGCACTGGGGCCAACGTCCTGACTTTC
.,.,TRBJ2-4,TRBV7-9,CATTGLSGRQYF,TGTGCCACCACGGGACTCTCGGGGAGGCAGTACTTC
many,.,TRBJ2-2,TRBV12-3/TRBV12-4,CASITTSANTGELFF,TGTGCCAGCATCACGACTAGTGCGAACACCGGGGAGCTGTTTTTT
.,.,TRBJ1-1,TRBV12-3/TRBV12-4,CASSLTGSSNTEAFF,TGTGCCAGCAGTTTAACAGGGAGTTCGAACACTGAAGCTTTCTTT
many,.,TRBJ1-1,TRBV30,CAWILADTEAFF,TGTGCCTGGATTCTAGCGGACACTGAAGCTTTCTTT
many,TRBD1,TRBJ1-1,TRBV20-1,CSADDRGGNTEAFF,TGCAGTGCCGACGACAGGGGAGGGAACACTGAAGCTTTCTTT
many,.,TRBJ2-5,TRBV20-1,CSARSRRTVRETQYF,TGCAGTGCTAGATCCCGACGGACAGTCAGAGAGACCCAGTACTTC
many,TRBD1,TRBJ1-5,TRBV5-1,CASSLTGRGNQPQHF,TGCGCCAGCAGCCTGACAGGGAGGGGCAATCAGCCCCAGCATTTT
many,.,TRBJ1-6,TRBV30,CAWSPPQRRVPITSSYNSPLHF,TGTGCCTGGAGTCCTCCCCAGAGGAGGGTTCCTATAACGAGCTCCTATAATTCACCCCTCCACTTT
many,.,TRBJ1-2,TRBV2,CASTAFHGYTF,TGTGCCAGCACGGCGTTCCATGGCTACACCTTC
many,.,TRBJ1-5,TRBV20-1,CSASPLTIGQPQHF,TGCAGTGCTAGCCCCCTAACTATCGGCCAGCCCCAGCATTTT
many,TRBD2,TRBJ2-5,TRBV6-1,CATSLAGGIQETQYF,TGTGCCACCTCACTAGCGGGGGGGATCCAAGAGACCCAGTACTTC
many,.,TRBJ1-1,TRBV2,CASRRTNTEAFF,TGTGCCAGCAGGCGGACGAACACTGAAGCTTTCTTT
.,.,TRBJ1-5,TRBV11-1,CASSSSQGSGNQPQHF,TGTGCCAGCAGCTCCTCCCAAGGGTCGGGGAATCAGCCCCAGCATTTT
few,TRBD1,TRBJ2-7,TRBV29-1,CSAVPGTDPLEQYF,TGCAGCGCCGTACCCGGGACAGACCCCCTCGAGCAGTACTTC
.,TRBD1,TRBJ1-2,TRBV24-1,CATSDPATGGYGYTF,TGTGCCACCAGTGATCCCGCTACAGGGGGCTACGGCTACACCTTC
many,.,TRBJ1-2,TRBV6-5,CASARVDYGYTF,TGTGCCAGCGCAAGAGTGGACTATGGCTACACCTTC
many,.,TRBJ1-5,TRBV20-1,CSASYRAQIDQPQHF,TGCAGTGCTTCTTACCGGGCCCAGATCGATCAGCCCCAGCATTTT
few,.,TRBJ1-1,TRBV6-5,CASSYSMGERYTEAFF,TGTGCCAGCAGTTACTCGATGGGGGAGCGGTACACTGAAGCTTTCTTT
many,.,TRBJ2-5,TRBV28,CASRTGAPGTQYF,TGTGCCAGCAGGACGGGGGCGCCGGGGACCCAGTACTTC
few,TRBD2,TRBJ2-7,TRBV19,CASSNRLAGVEQYF,TGTGCCAGTAGTAATCGGCTAGCGGGAGTAGAGCAGTACTTC
many,TRBD1,TRBJ2-7,TRBV20-1,CSAKGQGVNEQYF,TGCAGTGCTAAGGGACAGGGGGTAAACGAGCAGTACTTC
.,TRBD1,TRBJ2-7,TRBV24-1,CATSGLGGSEQYF,TGTGCCACCAGTGGCTTAGGGGGCAGCGAGCAGTACTTC
many,.,TRBJ1-2,TRBV9,CASSVGSGDYGYTF,TGTGCCAGCAGCGTAGGATCAGGGGACTATGGCTACACCTTC
.,.,TRBJ2-6,TRBV27,CASSLSGRARTGANVLTF,TGTGCCAGCAGTTTATCCGGCAGGGCCCGGACTGGGGCCAACGTCCTGACTTTC
many,.,TRBJ2-2,TRBV7-9,CASSFLASNTGELFF,TGTGCCAGCAGCTTTCTAGCATCGAACACCGGGGAGCTGTTTTTT
many,TRBD1,TRBJ1-1,TRBV6-1,CASSDSRGKAFF,TGTGCCAGCAGTGATTCCAGGGGGAAAGCTTTCTTT
many,.,TRBJ2-7,TRBV19,CARTQGRYRSYEQYF,TGTGCCAGGACACAGGGCCGGTATAGGTCCTACGAGCAGTACTTC
many,TRBD1,TRBJ1-2,TRBV6-5,CASSYTGGLGGYTF,TGTGCCAGCAGTTACACAGGGGGCCTGGGGGGCTACACCTTC
few,TRBD1,TRBJ2-2,TRBV7-9,CASSRTGNGELFF,TGTGCCAGCAGCCGGACAGGGAACGGGGAGCTGTTTTTT
.,.,TRBJ1-6,TRBV6-1,CASSQGPYQNSPLHF,TGTGCCAGCAGCCAAGGGCCTTACCAGAATTCACCCCTCCACTTT
.,.,TRBJ1-2,TRBV4-2,CASSQEAGSYGYTF,TGTGCCAGCAGCCAAGAGGCGGGGAGCTATGGCTACACCTTC
.,TRBD1,TRBJ1-2,TRBV5-1,CASSLVQGQGGGSYGYTF,TGCGCCAGCAGCTTGGTCCAGGGACAGGGGGGCGGTTCCTATGGCTACACCTTC
many,.,TRBJ1-2,TRBV28,CASSLPELGYTF,TGTGCCAGCAGTTTGCCCGAACTTGGCTACACCTTC
many,TRBD2,TRBJ2-7,TRBV20-1,CSAFPPAGVYEQYF,TGCAGTGCTTTCCCGCCAGCGGGAGTCTACGAGCAGTACTTC
many,.,TRBJ2-5,TRBV7-2,CASSLVSVHMETQYF,TGTGCCAGCAGCTTAGTTTCAGTTCATATGGAGACCCAGTACTTC
many,TRBD1,TRBJ2-2,TRBV5-4,CASSLDRGAPDTGELFF,TGTGCCAGCAGCTTGGACAGGGGGGCCCCGGACACCGGGGAGCTGTTTTTT
many,.,TRBJ1-1,TRBV28,CASSLGNRERTEAFF,TGTGCCAGCAGTTTAGGGAACAGGGAGAGAACTGAAGCTTTCTTT
many,.,TRBJ2-5,TRBV7-9,CASSRPGTLQETQYF,TGTGCCAGCAGCCGACCCGGGACTCTCCAAGAGACCCAGTACTTC
many,.,TRBJ2-2,TRBV12-3/TRBV12-4,CASSPGPGRDTGELFF,TGTGCCAGCAGTCCCGGCCCGGGGCGAGACACCGGGGAGCTGTTTTTT